The T cell receptor (beta chain) described here comes from a study of CD8 T cells in ankylosing spondylitis. General study points: For ankylosing spondylitis blood, a TCR beta motif of about 8 highly homologous variants appeared characteristic.

This clonotype was detected a few times. No antigen is known for it. MiXCR, run by TCRdb on the 5' RACE reads, gives a single entry per CDR3 protein. In the table there are about 440,000 distinct CDR3 sequences, approximately 17% of which are singletons. The CDR3 contains 13 residues. The germline V gene encodes CDR1 WSHSY and CDR2 SAAADI. Trimming cost V 2 bases and J 7 bases, with 9 bases left between them. The specimen was blood, either unsorted or a sorted T cell fraction (not recorded which). This TCR derives from a male donor with ankylosing spondylitis. The rearrangement uses TRBV10-2 and TRBJ1-5; no firm D call. The CDR3 is CASSEAPEQPQHF. DNA of the CDR3: TGCGCCAGCAGTGAGGCCCCCGAGCAGCCCCAGCATTTT.